The clone carrying this T cell receptor (beta chain) was recorded at least ten times. Its antigen is not known. The junction had 10 bases not matched to a gene; V was cut back by 3 bases and J by 9 bases. Germline V CDR1 and CDR2: SQVTM, ANQGSEA. CDR3 length: 13 residues. The data originate from a study of T cells after yellow fever vaccination. TCRdb ran MiXCR on the 5' RACE reads and lists one entry per CDR3 protein. The sample comprises 55,000 to 70,000 distinct CDR3 sequences, over 6.5% of which are singletons, and 37% rests with the top ten. Findings and limits, study-wide: Compared with primary, the secondary response was weaker and peaked at day 5, not 15. It was a small share of clonotypes that appeared in both CD4 and CD8 compartments.

This TCR was recovered from a man in his late teens or twenties who received the YFV17D yellow fever vaccine. The source was CD8+ T cells sorted from PBMCs, collected about 41 days after the first yellow fever vaccination. The V and J genes are TRBV29-1 and TRBJ2-5, with 7 bases matching TRBD2. CDR3 sequence (DNA): TGCAGCGTTGATGGGGGGGACGGACGGGCCCAGTACTTC. The encoded protein is CSVDGGDGRAQYF.